This TCR beta chain was observed in a study of T cell changes during pregnancy in multiple sclerosis. V was pared by 3 bases and J by 5 bases, with 3 bases of the junction left unmatched. The germline gives CDR1 SGHTA, CDR2 FQGTGA. This CDR3 comprises 13 residues. The data were produced by immunoSEQ multiplex PCR, yet TCRdb's version contains in-frame clones alone and is incomplete. The sample carries 40,000 to 60,000 clones, around 90% recorded once. The sample in question was CD4+ T cells from peripheral blood mononuclear cells, obtained in the third trimester of pregnancy. The V gene is TRBV7-3, the J gene TRBJ1-1, with 7 bases identical to TRBD1. The clonotype was recovered from a female donor with multiple sclerosis, enrolled in a pregnancy study. CDR3 sequence: CASSFAQGTEAFF. CDR3 DNA: TGTGCCAGCAGCTTTGCACAGGGGACTGAAGCTTTCTTT.